A selection of T cell receptor beta chains follows, all from one sample in a study of T-cell reconstitution after alpha-beta-depleted transplantation in children. TCRdb reprocessed the PCR reads via MiXCR and lists one record per CDR3 protein. Of approximately 490,000 distinct CDR3 sequences detected, under 15% appear once; the ten largest clones hold around 6%. The input for sequencing was PBMCs from the stem cell graft donor, taken from the stem cell graft. The receptors were gathered from a human donor who donated a stem cell graft to a child with combined immunodeficiency. CDR3s include the opening cysteine and the closing phenylalanine or tryptophan. The D gene is left open where the match is weak. The size entry is marked missing in some rows and otherwise reads once, few, many or a size class.

>.|TRBV29-1|TRBJ2-5|.|13
TGCAGCGTTGAAGGGAAGTACCAAGAGACCCAGTACTTC
CSVEGKYQETQYF
>TRBD2|TRBV20-1|TRBJ2-5|many|15
TGCAGTGCTAGAGAGGGGACTAGCGGCCAAGAGACCCAGTACTTC
CSAREGTSGQETQYF
>.|TRBV21-1|TRBJ2-7|.|20
TGTGCCAGCAGCAAAGCGCTCCCAAGACCTCGGAGAACCCCCTCCTACGAGCAGTACTTC
CASSKALPRPRRTPSYEQYF
>TRBD1|TRBV28|TRBJ2-5|.|14
TGTGCCAGCAGTTCCGGGACAGTGCAAGAGACCCAGTACTTC
CASSSGTVQETQYF
>.|TRBV20-1|TRBJ2-7|few|14
TGCAGTGCTAGGAAAGGCGGGGGCGCCTACGAGCAGTACTTC
CSARKGGGAYEQYF
>TRBD2|TRBV29-1|TRBJ2-3|.|18
TGCAGCGTTGACCCCGGACTAGCGGGGGGGGTTAGCACAGATACGCAGTATTTT
CSVDPGLAGGVSTDTQYF
>.|TRBV27|TRBJ2-1|.|15
TGTGCCAGCAGTTTAAGGCCCGCGGCTCACAATGAGCAGTTCTTC
CASSLRPAAHNEQFF
>.|TRBV6-2/TRBV6-3|TRBJ2-3|few|12
TGTGCCAGCAGTCTAGAAACTAATACGCAGTATTTT
CASSLETNTQYF
>.|TRBV2|TRBJ2-7|many|12
TGTGCCAGCAGTGTGGGGAGATACGAGCAGTACTTC
CASSVGRYEQYF
>.|TRBV5-1|TRBJ2-2|few|13
TGCGCCAGCAGCTTGGACAACGCCGGGGAGCTGTTTTTT
CASSLDNAGELFF
>.|TRBV20-1|TRBJ2-7|many|12
TGCAGTGCCCCACGGACCACGGGGGAGCAGTACTTC
CSAPRTTGEQYF
>TRBD1|TRBV5-1|TRBJ1-4|.|16
TGCGCCAGCAGCCTCGGGACAGGGGCAACTAATGAAAAACTGTTTTTT
CASSLGTGATNEKLFF
>TRBD2|TRBV7-3|TRBJ2-3|many|14
TGTGCCAGCAGCCTACGCGGGGGGACAGATACGCAGTATTTT
CASSLRGGTDTQYF
>.|TRBV10-3|TRBJ2-5|.|14
TGTGCCATCGCTCAACCAGGGGCTCAAGAGACCCAGTACTTC
CAIAQPGAQETQYF
>TRBD1|TRBV12-3/TRBV12-4|TRBJ1-1|many|13
TGTGCCAGCAGACAGGGGTTGAACACTGAAGCTTTCTTT
CASRQGLNTEAFF
>TRBD1|TRBV6-1|TRBJ1-4|.|18
TGTGCCAGCAGTCTAACGACAGGGGGAAAACCAACTAATGAAAAACTGTTTTTT
CASSLTTGGKPTNEKLFF
>.|TRBV12-3/TRBV12-4|TRBJ2-7|.|16
TGTGCCAGCAGACAGGTGGCGTTTAACTTAGCCTACGAGCAGTACTTC
CASRQVAFNLAYEQYF
>.|TRBV12-3/TRBV12-4|TRBJ2-1|.|11
TGTGCCAGCAGTTTGCAGTATGAGCAGTTCTTC
CASSLQYEQFF
>TRBD1|TRBV28|TRBJ2-2|many|19
TGTGCCAGCAGTACCTCAGTGGAGTCGGGACAGGGTAACACCGGGGAGCTGTTTTTT
CASSTSVESGQGNTGELFF
>.|TRBV12-3/TRBV12-4|TRBJ2-1|few|13
TGTGCCAGCAGTTCAGGGACTGTCACCCGGCAGTTCTTC
CASSSGTVTRQFF
>TRBD1|TRBV6-2/TRBV6-3|TRBJ1-2|few|14
TGTGCCAGCACCGCGGACAGGGGGGACTATGGCTACACCTTC
CASTADRGDYGYTF
>.|TRBV30|TRBJ2-1|few|14
TGTGCCTGGGAACCCCGGGACTTCAACAATGAGCAGTTCTTC
CAWEPRDFNNEQFF
>.|TRBV6-2/TRBV6-3|TRBJ2-3|.|16
TGTGCCAGCAGTTACTTACCGGGCCTCGGGGCAGATACGCAGTATTTT
CASSYLPGLGADTQYF
>.|TRBV18|TRBJ2-5|.|13
TGTGCCAGCTACGTGGAGCCCCTTGAGACCCAGTACTTC
CASYVEPLETQYF